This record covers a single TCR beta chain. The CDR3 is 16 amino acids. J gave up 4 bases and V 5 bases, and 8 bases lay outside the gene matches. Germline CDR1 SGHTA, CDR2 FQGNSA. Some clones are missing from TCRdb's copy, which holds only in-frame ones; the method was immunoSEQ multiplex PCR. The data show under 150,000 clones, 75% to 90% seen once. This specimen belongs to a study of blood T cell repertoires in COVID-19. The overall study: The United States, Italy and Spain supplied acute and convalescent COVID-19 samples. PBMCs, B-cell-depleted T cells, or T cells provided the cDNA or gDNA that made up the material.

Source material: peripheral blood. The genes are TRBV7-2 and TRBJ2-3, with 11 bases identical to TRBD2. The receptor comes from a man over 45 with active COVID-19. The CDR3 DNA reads TGTGCCAGCAGCACCCGTAGCGGGGGGGCGTCAGATACGCAGTATTTT. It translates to CASSTRSGGASDTQYF.